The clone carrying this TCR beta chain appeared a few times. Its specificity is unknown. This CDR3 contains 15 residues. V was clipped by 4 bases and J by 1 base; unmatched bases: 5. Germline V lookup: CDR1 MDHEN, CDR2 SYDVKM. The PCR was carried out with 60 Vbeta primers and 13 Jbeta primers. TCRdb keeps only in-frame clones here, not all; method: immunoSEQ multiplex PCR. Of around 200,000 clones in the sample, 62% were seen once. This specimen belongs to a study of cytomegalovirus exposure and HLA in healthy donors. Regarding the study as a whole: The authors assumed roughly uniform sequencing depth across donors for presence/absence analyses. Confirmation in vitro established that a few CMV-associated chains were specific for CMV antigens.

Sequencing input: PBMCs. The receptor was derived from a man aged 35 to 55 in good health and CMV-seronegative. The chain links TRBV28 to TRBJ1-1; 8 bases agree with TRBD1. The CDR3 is CASSSHGTGNTEAFF. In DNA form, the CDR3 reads TGTGCCAGCAGTTCCCACGGGACAGGGAACACTGAAGCTTTCTTT.